This T cell receptor beta chain was recovered during a study of radiotherapy plus CTLA-4 blockade in lung cancer. Study summary: Disease control was achieved by 31% of patients, and objective responses by 18%. Study-wide results and limits: Early clonal dynamics of blood T cells, together with interferon-beta, were reported as the best response predictor. Radiotherapy plus ipilimumab was followed by expansion in blood of tumor-derived TCR clones.

Patients in the study, people with chemo-refractory metastatic non-small-cell lung cancer, received focal radiation plus ipilimumab CTLA-4 blockade. This clone was counted only a few times. As yet, its antigen is unknown. The CDR3 extends over 11 amino acids. V lost 6 bases, J lost 8 bases, and 11 bases lay in between. Germline-derived CDR1 and CDR2 are SGDLS and YYNGEE. Only in-frame clones appear in the TCRdb table, and some are missing; sequencing was by immunoSEQ multiplex PCR. The sample holds about 77,000 clones, 70% to 85% seen once. The clonotype originates from a human donor with non-small cell lung cancer whose response to radiotherapy plus ipilimumab could not be evaluated. The chain joins TRBV9 to TRBJ1-2; D gene ambiguous. The starting material was peripheral blood, obtained from a patient treated with radiotherapy plus ipilimumab. The CDR3 DNA reads TGTGCCAGCAACCGGGGAACAGGCTACACCTTC. This codes for CASNRGTGYTF. Based on the CDR3 plus reference TRBV9 and TRBJ1-2, the full variable domain is DSGVTQTPKHLITATGQRVTLRCSPRSGDLSVYWYQQSLDQGLQFLIQYYNGEERAKGNILERFSAQQFPDLHSELNLSSLELGDSALYFCASNRGTGYTFGSGTRLTVV.